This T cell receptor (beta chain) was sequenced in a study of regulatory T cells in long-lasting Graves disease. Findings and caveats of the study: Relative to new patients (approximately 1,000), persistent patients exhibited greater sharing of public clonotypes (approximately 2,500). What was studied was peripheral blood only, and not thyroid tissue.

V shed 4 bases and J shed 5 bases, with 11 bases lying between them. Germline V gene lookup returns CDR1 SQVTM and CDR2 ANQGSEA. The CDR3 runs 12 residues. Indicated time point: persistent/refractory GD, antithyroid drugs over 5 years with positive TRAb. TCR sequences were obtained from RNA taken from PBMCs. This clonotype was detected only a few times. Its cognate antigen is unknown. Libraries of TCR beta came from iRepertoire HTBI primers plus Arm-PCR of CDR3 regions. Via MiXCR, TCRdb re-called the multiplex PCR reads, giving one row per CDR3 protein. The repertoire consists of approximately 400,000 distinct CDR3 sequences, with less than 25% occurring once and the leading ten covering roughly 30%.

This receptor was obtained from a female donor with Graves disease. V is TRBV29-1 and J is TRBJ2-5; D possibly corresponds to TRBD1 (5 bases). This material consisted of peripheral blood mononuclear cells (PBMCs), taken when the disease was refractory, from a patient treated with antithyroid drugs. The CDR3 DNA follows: TGCAGCGTTGGTTTCCAGGGTGAGACCCAGTACTTC. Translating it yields CSVGFQGETQYF. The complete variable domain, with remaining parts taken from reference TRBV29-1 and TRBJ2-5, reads SAVISQKPSRDICQRGTSLTIQCQVDSQVTMMFWYRQQPGQSLTLIATANQGSEATYESGFVIDKFPISRPNLTFSTLTVSNMSPEDSSIYLCSVGFQGETQYFGPGTRLLVL.